The rows below give T cell receptor beta chains drawn from one sample of a study of blood T cell repertoires in COVID-19. Produced via immunoSEQ multiplex PCR; TCRdb's table is partial and in-frame only. The table has tens of thousands of clones, approximately 85% seen once. The sequenced sample was peripheral blood. These TCRs come from a human donor in a cohort sampled during active COVID-19. Each CDR3 is given with its conserved first and last residue. Fields, in order: CDR3 protein, CDR3 DNA, J gene, D gene, clone size, V gene. D genes are given only for firm matches. Some rows have no size entry. The others give once, few or many, or a class for an expanded clone.

cdr3_aa: CASSQFLEFEQYF
cdr3_nt: TGTGCCAGCAGCCAATTCTTAGAGTTCGAGCAGTACTTC
j_call: TRBJ2-7
d_call: .
clone_size: few
v_call: TRBV3-1/TRBV3-2

cdr3_aa: CASSPEQGYEQYF
cdr3_nt: TGTGCCAGCAGTCCCGAACAGGGATACGAGCAGTACTTC
j_call: TRBJ2-7
d_call: .
clone_size: .
v_call: TRBV28

cdr3_aa: CASSVGTVQETQYF
cdr3_nt: TGTGCCAGCAGCGTAGGGACAGTCCAAGAGACCCAGTACTTC
j_call: TRBJ2-5
d_call: .
clone_size: .
v_call: TRBV9

cdr3_aa: CASSLAPWQGPVGYTF
cdr3_nt: TGTGCCAGCAGCTTAGCGCCGTGGCAGGGGCCAGTGGGCTACACCTTC
j_call: TRBJ1-2
d_call: .
clone_size: .
v_call: TRBV7-9

cdr3_aa: CSASSGGIRYEQYF
cdr3_nt: TGCAGTGCTAGTAGCGGCGGGATAAGGTACGAGCAGTACTTC
j_call: TRBJ2-7
d_call: .
clone_size: many
v_call: TRBV20-1

cdr3_aa: CASSLRTGNTDTQYF
cdr3_nt: TGTGCCAGCTCCCTGAGGACAGGGAACACAGATACGCAGTATTTT
j_call: TRBJ2-3
d_call: TRBD1
clone_size: .
v_call: TRBV18

cdr3_aa: CASSPPGLTGAPQETQYF
cdr3_nt: TGTGCCAGCAGCCCTCCGGGCTTGACTGGGGCTCCCCAAGAGACCCAGTACTTC
j_call: TRBJ2-5
d_call: .
clone_size: .
v_call: TRBV14

cdr3_aa: CASSPLSGSSYNEQFF
cdr3_nt: TGTGCCAGCAGCCCCCTTAGCGGATCCTCCTACAATGAGCAGTTCTTC
j_call: TRBJ2-1
d_call: .
clone_size: .
v_call: TRBV11-2

cdr3_aa: CASSYGQAIEQFF
cdr3_nt: TGTGCCAGCAGTTATGGGCAAGCCATTGAGCAGTTCTTC
j_call: TRBJ2-1
d_call: .
clone_size: few
v_call: TRBV6-5

cdr3_aa: CASSLTNTEAFF
cdr3_nt: TGTGCCAGCAGCCTAACGAACACTGAAGCTTTCTTT
j_call: TRBJ1-1
d_call: .
clone_size: .
v_call: TRBV12-3/TRBV12-4

cdr3_aa: CAWSAGGETQYF
cdr3_nt: TGTGCCTGGAGTGCTGGGGGGGAGACCCAGTACTTC
j_call: TRBJ2-5
d_call: .
clone_size: .
v_call: TRBV30

cdr3_aa: CASSYRGGHEQYF
cdr3_nt: TGTGCCAGCAGTTACAGGGGGGGTCACGAGCAGTACTTC
j_call: TRBJ2-7
d_call: .
clone_size: .
v_call: TRBV6-6

cdr3_aa: CASSLNSGWTEAFF
cdr3_nt: TGTGCCAGCAGCTTAAATTCGGGTTGGACTGAAGCTTTCTTT
j_call: TRBJ1-1
d_call: .
clone_size: .
v_call: TRBV7-2

cdr3_aa: CASSAEQGNYSPLHF
cdr3_nt: TGTGCCAGCAGCGCAGAACAGGGGAATTATTCACCCCTCCACTTT
j_call: TRBJ1-6
d_call: TRBD1
clone_size: .
v_call: TRBV9

cdr3_aa: CASSFRGATQYF
cdr3_nt: TGTGCCAGCAGTTTCCGGGGGGCCACCCAGTACTTC
j_call: TRBJ2-5
d_call: .
clone_size: .
v_call: TRBV28

cdr3_aa: CASSSAGKETQYF
cdr3_nt: TGCGCCAGCAGCTCGGCGGGGAAAGAGACCCAGTACTTC
j_call: TRBJ2-5
d_call: .
clone_size: .
v_call: TRBV5-1

cdr3_aa: CASSPITGSANEKLFF
cdr3_nt: TGCGCCAGCAGCCCAATCACAGGATCCGCTAATGAAAAACTGTTTTTT
j_call: TRBJ1-4
d_call: .
clone_size: .
v_call: TRBV5-1

cdr3_aa: CASSLAGVEKTQYF
cdr3_nt: TGTGCCAGCAGCTTAGCGGGAGTAGAGAAGACCCAGTACTTC
j_call: TRBJ2-5
d_call: .
clone_size: .
v_call: TRBV11-3

cdr3_aa: CATSDQRNTIYF
cdr3_nt: TGTGCCACCAGTGACCAGAGAAACACCATATATTTT
j_call: TRBJ1-3
d_call: .
clone_size: .
v_call: TRBV24-1

cdr3_aa: CASRNPGTNGYEQYF
cdr3_nt: TGTGCCAGCCGAAATCCCGGGACAAACGGTTACGAGCAGTACTTC
j_call: TRBJ2-7
d_call: .
clone_size: .
v_call: TRBV2

cdr3_aa: CASRTTGSSYEQYF
cdr3_nt: TGTGCCAGCAGAACGACAGGGAGCTCCTACGAGCAGTACTTC
j_call: TRBJ2-7
d_call: TRBD1
clone_size: few
v_call: TRBV19

cdr3_aa: CAWSGGTSTGTDTQYF
cdr3_nt: TGTGCCTGGAGTGGGGGGACTAGCACAGGCACAGATACGCAGTATTTT
j_call: TRBJ2-3
d_call: TRBD2
clone_size: .
v_call: TRBV30

cdr3_aa: CASSRRAETTYEQYF
cdr3_nt: TGTGCCAGTAGCCGGCGGGCAGAAACCACCTACGAGCAGTACTTC
j_call: TRBJ2-7
d_call: .
clone_size: .
v_call: TRBV19

cdr3_aa: CASSLSDRAYGYTF
cdr3_nt: TGTGCCAGCAGTCTATCGGACAGGGCCTATGGCTACACCTTC
j_call: TRBJ1-2
d_call: TRBD1
clone_size: .
v_call: TRBV6-5

cdr3_aa: CASNPGGSSYNEQFF
cdr3_nt: TGTGCCAGCAACCCGGGCGGGAGCTCCTACAATGAGCAGTTCTTC
j_call: TRBJ2-1
d_call: TRBD2
clone_size: .
v_call: TRBV6-2/TRBV6-3

cdr3_aa: CASSLVGLGETQYF
cdr3_nt: TGTGCCAGCAGCTTGGTGGGGCTTGGGGAGACCCAGTACTTC
j_call: TRBJ2-5
d_call: .
clone_size: .
v_call: TRBV5-8

cdr3_aa: CASSSHTGGPYGYTF
cdr3_nt: TGTGCCAGCAGTTCTCATACAGGGGGCCCCTATGGCTACACCTTC
j_call: TRBJ1-2
d_call: TRBD1
clone_size: once
v_call: TRBV6-5

cdr3_aa: CASSISVGAGGVETQYF
cdr3_nt: TGTGCCAGTAGTATTTCAGTCGGCGCGGGAGGTGTAGAGACCCAGTACTTC
j_call: TRBJ2-5
d_call: TRBD2
clone_size: .
v_call: TRBV19

cdr3_aa: CASSPPSTRDNEQFF
cdr3_nt: TGTGCCAGCAGTCCCCCGTCGACCCGGGACAATGAGCAGTTCTTC
j_call: TRBJ2-1
d_call: .
clone_size: .
v_call: TRBV6-2/TRBV6-3

cdr3_aa: CASRAGITGGARYGYTF
cdr3_nt: TGTGCCAGTAGGGCGGGGATAACAGGGGGCGCGCGCTATGGCTACACCTTC
j_call: TRBJ1-2
d_call: TRBD1
clone_size: .
v_call: TRBV19

cdr3_aa: CASSPDRQSYEQYF
cdr3_nt: TGTGCCAGCTCACCAGACAGACAGTCCTACGAGCAGTACTTC
j_call: TRBJ2-7
d_call: .
clone_size: .
v_call: TRBV18

cdr3_aa: CASSRQTSGNTDTQYF
cdr3_nt: TGTGCCAGCAGCCGACAAACTAGCGGGAACACAGATACGCAGTATTTT
j_call: TRBJ2-3
d_call: TRBD2
clone_size: few
v_call: TRBV3-1/TRBV3-2

cdr3_aa: CASSYTGGSGDTQYF
cdr3_nt: TGTGCCAGCAGTTACACGGGGGGCTCTGGAGATACGCAGTATTTT
j_call: TRBJ2-3
d_call: .
clone_size: .
v_call: TRBV6-5

cdr3_aa: CASAGGSSTDTQYF
cdr3_nt: TGTGCCAGCGCTGGGGGCAGCAGCACAGATACGCAGTATTTT
j_call: TRBJ2-3
d_call: .
clone_size: .
v_call: TRBV9

cdr3_aa: CASSQGTTTQQETQYF
cdr3_nt: TGTGCCAGCAGCCAAGGGACTACCACACAACAAGAGACCCAGTACTTC
j_call: TRBJ2-5
d_call: .
clone_size: once
v_call: TRBV3-1/TRBV3-2

cdr3_aa: CASSPDPTGMNTEAFF
cdr3_nt: TGTGCCAGCAGCCCCGACCCGACAGGGATGAACACTGAAGCTTTCTTT
j_call: TRBJ1-1
d_call: TRBD1
clone_size: .
v_call: TRBV5-6

cdr3_aa: CASSQGTGGMNTEAFF
cdr3_nt: TGTGCCAGCAGCCAAGGGACAGGGGGCATGAACACTGAAGCTTTCTTT
j_call: TRBJ1-1
d_call: TRBD1
clone_size: few
v_call: TRBV4-2

cdr3_aa: CASSQGPSTVNEQYF
cdr3_nt: TGCGCCAGCAGCCAAGGGCCGTCCACCGTCAACGAGCAGTACTTC
j_call: TRBJ2-7
d_call: .
clone_size: .
v_call: TRBV4-1

cdr3_aa: CASGGRDTDTQYF
cdr3_nt: TGTGCCAGCGGAGGGAGGGACACAGATACGCAGTATTTT
j_call: TRBJ2-3
d_call: TRBD2
clone_size: .
v_call: TRBV28

cdr3_aa: CASSQRTGGTDTQYF
cdr3_nt: TGTGCCAGCAGCCAAAGGACAGGGGGCACAGATACGCAGTATTTT
j_call: TRBJ2-3
d_call: TRBD1
clone_size: .
v_call: TRBV14

cdr3_aa: CASSVLSTDTQYF
cdr3_nt: TGTGCCAGCAGCGTACTTAGCACAGATACGCAGTATTTT
j_call: TRBJ2-3
d_call: .
clone_size: few
v_call: TRBV7-2

cdr3_aa: CASSLAGSGNTIYF
cdr3_nt: TGTGCCAGCAGTCTCGCAGGCTCTGGAAACACCATATATTTT
j_call: TRBJ1-3
d_call: .
clone_size: .
v_call: TRBV3-1/TRBV3-2

cdr3_aa: CASSPYLTGGIDTQYF
cdr3_nt: TGTGCCAGCAGTCCCTACTTGACCGGAGGGATAGATACGCAGTATTTT
j_call: TRBJ2-3
d_call: .
clone_size: .
v_call: TRBV27

cdr3_aa: CATSDLGDSKPQHF
cdr3_nt: TGTGCCACCAGTGATTTGGGGGACTCTAAACCCCAGCATTTT
j_call: TRBJ1-5
d_call: .
clone_size: once
v_call: TRBV24-1

cdr3_aa: CASSHRVGLSGANVLTF
cdr3_nt: TGTGCCAGCAGTCACAGGGTTGGACTCTCTGGGGCCAACGTCCTGACTTTC
j_call: TRBJ2-6
d_call: .
clone_size: .
v_call: TRBV6-2/TRBV6-3

cdr3_aa: CASNRARDSPRSNYGYTF
cdr3_nt: TGTGCCAGTAATCGAGCCCGGGACAGCCCTCGTTCCAACTATGGCTACACCTTC
j_call: TRBJ1-2
d_call: TRBD1
clone_size: .
v_call: TRBV19

cdr3_aa: CASSPRTGGDYGYTF
cdr3_nt: TGTGCCAGCAGTCCACGGACAGGGGGCGACTATGGCTACACCTTC
j_call: TRBJ1-2
d_call: TRBD1
clone_size: .
v_call: TRBV6-5

cdr3_aa: CASSYPRTGGHEQFF
cdr3_nt: TGTGCCAGCAGTTACCCGAGGACAGGGGGCCATGAGCAGTTCTTC
j_call: TRBJ2-1
d_call: TRBD1
clone_size: .
v_call: TRBV6-5

cdr3_aa: CASSPRGSTDTQYF
cdr3_nt: TGTGCCAGCTCACCCAGGGGGAGCACAGATACGCAGTATTTT
j_call: TRBJ2-3
d_call: TRBD1
clone_size: .
v_call: TRBV18

cdr3_aa: CASSLDLSAGEKLFF
cdr3_nt: TGCGCCAGCAGCTTGGATCTTAGCGCTGGGGAAAAACTGTTTTTT
j_call: TRBJ1-4
d_call: .
clone_size: .
v_call: TRBV5-1

cdr3_aa: CASSPTGSTEAFF
cdr3_nt: TGTGCCAGCAGCCCCACAGGGAGCACTGAAGCTTTCTTT
j_call: TRBJ1-1
d_call: .
clone_size: .
v_call: TRBV6-5

cdr3_aa: CASSRGTSDTGELFF
cdr3_nt: TGCGCCAGCAGCCGAGGGACTAGCGACACCGGGGAGCTGTTTTTT
j_call: TRBJ2-2
d_call: TRBD2
clone_size: .
v_call: TRBV5-1